Listed here are 21 T cell receptor beta chains from one sample, sequenced in a study of blood T cells in healthy people across ages. Primed by a sample-barcoded 5' primer and a J-beta primer mix, a second PCR proceeded for 7 to 11 cycles. TCRdb reanalysed the 5' RACE reads using MiXCR and keeps one entry per CDR3 protein. The table shows hundreds of thousands of distinct CDR3 sequences, with around 48% occurring only once. Sample: blood. Receptor source: a man under 40 in good health.

The chain combines TRBV4-2 with TRBJ1-5, with D tentatively TRBD1 (5 bases). Trimming took 5 bases from V and 1 from J, leaving 15 bases between them. This CDR3 comprises 16 residues. Germline CDR1 LGHNA, CDR2 YNFKEQ. The CDR3 here is CASSVGEVRSNQPQHF. The CDR3 nucleotides read TGTGCCAGCAGCGTAGGGGAGGTAAGAAGCAATCAGCCCCAGCATTTT.

This clonotype was found once. The chain uses TRBV5-1 and TRBJ2-7; the D call may be TRBD1 or TRBD2 (6 bases each). The end of the DNA fits TRBJ2-5 better, so the J call may be wrong. Germline-derived CDR1 and CDR2 are SGHRS and YFSETQ. This CDR3 has 15 residues. The CDR3 protein is CASSSRGSGQETQYF. The CDR3 nucleotides read TGCGCCAGCAGCTCCAGGGGTAGCGGACAAGAGACCCAGTACTTC.

V is TRBV7-2 and J is TRBJ2-7; 7 nucleotides line up with TRBD1. Germline V lookup: CDR1 SGHTA, CDR2 FQGNSA. This CDR3 comprises 12 residues. V was clipped by 8 bases and J by 5 bases; unmatched bases: 6. CDR3 sequence reads: CASGYRGNEQYF. DNA of the CDR3: TGTGCCAGCGGCTACAGGGGTAACGAGCAGTACTTC.

The chain links TRBV12-3 or TRBV12-4 to TRBJ2-3; D may be TRBD1 or TRBD2 (6 bases each). V gave up 2 bases and J gave up 0 bases, with 12 bases separating them. The CDR3 is made up of 16 amino acids. This CDR3 is CASSLIPGASTDTQYF. The CDR3, as DNA: TGTGCCAGCAGTTTAATCCCGGGGGCGAGCACAGATACGCAGTATTTT.

Concerning this clonotype: At one end, the junction sequence differs from germline, possibly due to a read error. V and J are TRBV7-9 and TRBJ1-2; D gene unclear. CDR3 length: 12 residues. Germline assignment: CDR1 SEHNR and CDR2 FQNEAQ (reference sequence). CDR3 DNA: TGTGCCAGCAGCTTTAGCAGATATGGCTGCACCTTC. It translates to CASSFSRYGCTF.

The chain couples TRBV6-2 or TRBV6-3 to TRBJ2-6; 8 bases fit TRBD1. CDR3 length equals 17 residues. V lost 9 bases to trimming and J lost 0 bases; unmatched junction nucleotides: 10. Germline V gene data show CDR1 as MNHEY and CDR2 as SVGEGT. The chain's CDR3 is CASETGTGPSGANVLTF. In DNA, the CDR3 is TGTGCCAGTGAAACCGGGACAGGCCCCTCTGGGGCCAACGTCCTGACTTTC.

With regard to this clonotype: One junction end does not reproduce the germline sequence, and a read error may be involved. V is TRBV2 and J is TRBJ2-1; TRBD1 agrees at 9 bases. Germline loops: CDR1 SNHLY, CDR2 FYNNEI. This CDR3 has 14 amino acids. The CDR3 nucleotides read TGTGCTAGCATCTACAGGGGGCCCTACAATGAGCAGTTCTTC. This encodes CASIYRGPYNEQFF.

The rearrangement joins TRBV3-1 to TRBJ2-3; D is undetermined. V lost 8 bases, J lost 6 bases, and 18 bases lay in between. This CDR3 contains 14 residues. The germline V gene encodes CDR1 LGHDT and CDR2 YNNKEL (reference sequence). The CDR3 DNA reads TGTGCCAGCGCCGCGACCGCGCGGTCGGATACGCAGTATTTT. Translation gives CASAATARSDTQYF.

J is TRBJ2-3 and V is TRBV7-2, with D perhaps matching TRBD1 or TRBD2 (5 bases each). The germline V gene encodes CDR1 SGHTA and CDR2 FQGNSA. This CDR3 spans 17 amino acids. The ends were cut back, 1 base at V and 3 bases at J, with 17 bases in the middle. CDR3 in DNA: TGTGCCAGCAGCTTAGGGGTAGGGACGGGTGGAACAGATACGCAGTATTTT. Its translation is CASSLGVGTGGTDTQYF.

This clonotype was detected ten times or more. Given a much more abundant clone one base away, this may be a read error. This chain connects TRBV12-3 or TRBV12-4 to TRBJ2-7; D gene uncertain. This CDR3 is 13 amino acids long. Trimming shortened V by 6 bases and J by 3 bases, and 12 bases separated the two germline ends. The CDR3 spells CASSRYMDYEQYF. CDR3 DNA: TGTGCCAGCAGCCGGTACATGGACTACGAGCAGTACTTC.

V usage is TRBV4-2 and J usage is TRBJ2-1; D is unresolved. V was pared by 4 bases and J by 10 bases, with 11 bases between. This CDR3 region has 12 residues. Per the germline V gene, CDR1 is LGHNA and CDR2 is YNFKEQ. DNA for the CDR3: TGTGCCAGCAGCCTCCACCCCGGCGAGCAGTTCTTC. Translation: CASSLHPGEQFF.

The chain links TRBV5-6 to TRBJ1-1; tentatively, D is TRBD1 (5 bases). Germline V gene data show CDR1 as SGHDT and CDR2 as YYEEEE. V was cut by 2 bases and J by 0 bases, with 14 bases left in between. This CDR3 has 16 residues. The CDR3 is CASSFGRRGLNTEAFF. The CDR3 bases are TGTGCCAGCAGCTTTGGGCGGCGGGGGTTGAACACTGAAGCTTTCTTT.

The CDR3 sequence is CASGPRQGVGYTF. DNA of the CDR3: TGTGCCAGCGGACCTAGACAGGGAGTGGGCTACACCTTC. The rearrangement links TRBV27 to TRBJ1-2; 7 bases are a match to TRBD1. Germline loops: CDR1 MNHEY, CDR2 SMNVEV (reference sequence). This CDR3 region has 13 residues. J was trimmed by 8 bases and V by 8 bases; bases with no gene match: 11.

This rearrangement joins TRBV12-3 or TRBV12-4 to TRBJ2-1, with TRBD1 identical over 10 bases. The J call may not be correct, given that the DNA end is closer to TRBJ2-7. The CDR3 length is 14 residues. The CDR3 DNA follows: TGTGCCAGCACCGGGACAGGGGTGTACAATGAGCAGTACTTC. Its translation is CASTGTGVYNEQYF.

This clonotype has a handful of counts. The chain couples TRBV10-2 to TRBJ2-3; TRBD2 aligns across 13 bases. Germline CDR1 WSHSY, CDR2 SAAADI. Trimming at V came to 7 bases and at J to 2 bases, leaving 6 bases not matched to a gene. The CDR3 is 16 amino acids. The CDR3 reads CASTLLAGGITDTQYF. The DNA of the CDR3 is TGCGCCAGCACCCTACTAGCGGGGGGGATCACAGATACGCAGTATTTT.

The V and J genes are TRBV5-1 and TRBJ2-4; tentatively, D is TRBD1 or TRBD2 (6 bases each). This CDR3 spans 14 amino acids. Trimming removed 4 bases at V and 8 bases at J, with 16 bases between. The germline V gene has CDR1 SGHRS and CDR2 YFSETQ. CDR3 sequence reads: CASSLLKEGDIQYF. The CDR3 coding sequence is TGCGCCAGCAGCCTCCTAAAGGAGGGGGACATTCAGTACTTC.

There are a few counts of this clonotype. The rearrangement links TRBV28 to TRBJ2-5, with D tentatively TRBD2 (5 bases). The CDR3 is 15 amino acids. CDR1 is MDHEN, CDR2 SYDVKM, per germline. V lost 3 bases and J lost 5, with 16 bases in between. The CDR3 reads CASSFIPGFRETQYF. CDR3 nucleotides: TGTGCCAGCAGTTTTATTCCGGGGTTCCGGGAGACCCAGTACTTC.

V gene TRBV2 combines with J gene TRBJ2-2; D perhaps matches TRBD2 (5 bases). Germline CDR1 and CDR2: SNHLY and FYNNEI. V was cut by 5 bases and J by 5 bases, with 15 bases left in between. CDR3 length equals 15 residues. CDR3: CASSLGLDWTGELFF. DNA of the CDR3: TGTGCCAGCAGTCTCGGACTGGACTGGACCGGGGAGCTGTTTTTT.

This chain joins TRBV7-2 and TRBJ2-7; D call uncertain. Germline V gene lookup returns CDR1 SGHTA and CDR2 FQGNSA. V shed 1 base and J shed 6 bases, with 7 bases lying between them. The CDR3 is 12 residues long. DNA for the CDR3: TGTGCCAGCAGCTTAGGCAACGCCGAGCAGTACTTC. This encodes CASSLGNAEQYF.

The genes are TRBV20-1 and TRBJ2-7; the match to TRBD2 covers 7 bases. From germline, CDR1 is DFQATT and CDR2 SNEGSKA (reference sequence). The CDR3 consists of 14 residues. The junction had 12 bases not matched to a gene; V was cut back by 6 bases and J by 4 bases. CDR3 DNA sequence: TGCAGTGCGGCCGGGGGGACCTTTAAGTACGAGCAGTACTTC. Its protein product is CSAAGGTFKYEQYF.

This chain uses TRBV5-1 with TRBJ2-7; D is undetermined. Germline CDR1 reads SGHRS; CDR2 reads YFSETQ. The CDR3 runs 16 residues. Trimming left V 0 bases short and J 2 bases short, with 15 bases between. CDR3 DNA: TGCGCCAGCAGCTTGGGTGGAGACACATCGACCTACGAGCAGTACTTC. Protein: CASSLGGDTSTYEQYF.